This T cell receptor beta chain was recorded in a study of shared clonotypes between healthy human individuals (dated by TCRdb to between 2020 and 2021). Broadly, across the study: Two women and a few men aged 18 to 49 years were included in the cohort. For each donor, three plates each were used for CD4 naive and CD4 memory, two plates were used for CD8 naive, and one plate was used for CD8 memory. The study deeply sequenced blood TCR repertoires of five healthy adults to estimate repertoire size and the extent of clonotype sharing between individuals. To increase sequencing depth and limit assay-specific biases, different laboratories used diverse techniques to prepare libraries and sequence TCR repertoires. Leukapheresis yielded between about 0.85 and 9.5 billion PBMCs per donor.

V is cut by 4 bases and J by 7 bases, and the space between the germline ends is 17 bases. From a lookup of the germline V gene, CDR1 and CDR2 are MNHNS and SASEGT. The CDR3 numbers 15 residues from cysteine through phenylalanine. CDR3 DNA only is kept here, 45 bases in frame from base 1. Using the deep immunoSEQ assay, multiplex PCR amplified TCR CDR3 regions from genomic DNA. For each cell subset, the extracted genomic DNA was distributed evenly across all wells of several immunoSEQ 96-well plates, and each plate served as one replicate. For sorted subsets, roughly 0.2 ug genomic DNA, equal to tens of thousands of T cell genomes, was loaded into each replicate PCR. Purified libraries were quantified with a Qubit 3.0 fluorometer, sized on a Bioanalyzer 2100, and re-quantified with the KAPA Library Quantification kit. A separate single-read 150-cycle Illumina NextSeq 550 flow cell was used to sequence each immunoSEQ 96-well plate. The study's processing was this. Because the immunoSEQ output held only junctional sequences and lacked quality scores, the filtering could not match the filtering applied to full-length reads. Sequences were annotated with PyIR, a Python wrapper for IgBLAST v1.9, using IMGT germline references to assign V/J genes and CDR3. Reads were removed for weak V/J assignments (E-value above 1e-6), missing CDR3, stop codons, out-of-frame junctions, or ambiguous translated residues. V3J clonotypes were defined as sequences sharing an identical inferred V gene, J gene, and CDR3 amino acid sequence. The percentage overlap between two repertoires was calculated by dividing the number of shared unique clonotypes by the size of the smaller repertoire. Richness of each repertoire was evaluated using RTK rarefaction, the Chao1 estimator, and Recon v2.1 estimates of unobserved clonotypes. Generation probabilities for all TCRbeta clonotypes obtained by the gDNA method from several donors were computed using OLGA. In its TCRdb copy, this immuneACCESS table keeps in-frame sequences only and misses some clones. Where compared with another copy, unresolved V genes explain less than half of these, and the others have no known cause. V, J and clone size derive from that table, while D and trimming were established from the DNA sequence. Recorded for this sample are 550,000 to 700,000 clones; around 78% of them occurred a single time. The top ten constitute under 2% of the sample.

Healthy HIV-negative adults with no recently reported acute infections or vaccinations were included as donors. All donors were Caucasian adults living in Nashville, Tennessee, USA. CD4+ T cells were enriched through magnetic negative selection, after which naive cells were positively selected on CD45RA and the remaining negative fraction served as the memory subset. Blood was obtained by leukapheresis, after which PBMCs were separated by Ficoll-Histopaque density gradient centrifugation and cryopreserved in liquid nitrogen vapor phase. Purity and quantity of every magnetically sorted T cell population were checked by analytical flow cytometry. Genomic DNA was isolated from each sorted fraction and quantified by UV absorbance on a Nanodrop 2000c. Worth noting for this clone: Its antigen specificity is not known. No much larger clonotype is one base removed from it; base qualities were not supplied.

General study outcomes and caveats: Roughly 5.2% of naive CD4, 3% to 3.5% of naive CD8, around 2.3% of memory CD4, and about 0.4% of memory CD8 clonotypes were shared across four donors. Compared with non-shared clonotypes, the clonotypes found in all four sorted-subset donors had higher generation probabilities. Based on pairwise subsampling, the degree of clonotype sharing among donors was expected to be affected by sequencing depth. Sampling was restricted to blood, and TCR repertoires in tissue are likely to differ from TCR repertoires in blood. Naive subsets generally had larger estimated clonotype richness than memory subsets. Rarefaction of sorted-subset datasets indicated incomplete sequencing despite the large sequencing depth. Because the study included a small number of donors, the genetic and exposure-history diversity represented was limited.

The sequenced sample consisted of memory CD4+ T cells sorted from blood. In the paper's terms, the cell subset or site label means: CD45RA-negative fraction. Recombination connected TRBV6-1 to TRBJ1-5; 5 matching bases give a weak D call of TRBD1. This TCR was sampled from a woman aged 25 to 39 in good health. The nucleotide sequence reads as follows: TGTGCCAGCAGTGTTGTGACCGCGGGGGGGCAGCCCCAGCATTTT. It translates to CASSVVTAGGQPQHF.